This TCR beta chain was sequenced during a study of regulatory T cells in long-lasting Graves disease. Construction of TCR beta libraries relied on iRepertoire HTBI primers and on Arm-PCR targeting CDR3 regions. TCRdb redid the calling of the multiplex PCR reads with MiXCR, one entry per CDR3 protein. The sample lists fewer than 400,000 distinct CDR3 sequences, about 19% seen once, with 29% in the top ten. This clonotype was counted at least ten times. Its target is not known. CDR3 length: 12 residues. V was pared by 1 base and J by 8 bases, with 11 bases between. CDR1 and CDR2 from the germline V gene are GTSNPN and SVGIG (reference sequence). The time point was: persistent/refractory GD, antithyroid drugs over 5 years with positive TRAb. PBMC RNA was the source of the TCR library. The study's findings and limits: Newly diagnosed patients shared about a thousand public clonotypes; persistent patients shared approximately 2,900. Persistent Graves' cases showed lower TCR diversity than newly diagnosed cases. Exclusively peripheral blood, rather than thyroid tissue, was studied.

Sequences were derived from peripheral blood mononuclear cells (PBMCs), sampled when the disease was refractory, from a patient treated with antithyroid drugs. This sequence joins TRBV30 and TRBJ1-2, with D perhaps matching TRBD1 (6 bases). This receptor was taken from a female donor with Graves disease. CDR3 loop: CAWSGGRDGYTF. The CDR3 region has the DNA TGTGCCTGGAGTGGGGGGCGCGACGGCTACACCTTC.